These 14 T cell receptor beta chains came from one sample sequenced in a study of blood T cells in healthy people across ages. PCR was performed a second time for 7 to 11 cycles using a sample-barcoded 5' primer and a J-beta primer mix. TCRdb itself ran the 5' RACE reads through MiXCR, one entry per CDR3 protein. Among 1.5 million to 2 million distinct CDR3 sequences listed, around 36% were seen once. Sequences were obtained from blood. The source of these receptors is a woman aged 25 to 39 in good health.

The gene calls are TRBV2 and TRBJ2-3; D ambiguous. Germline-derived CDR1 and CDR2 are SNHLY and FYNNEI. The CDR3 runs to 14 residues. Trimming left V 1 base short and J 5 bases short, with 10 bases between. CDR3 loop: CASSEVLWKDTQYF. The DNA for the CDR3 is TGTGCCAGCAGTGAAGTACTCTGGAAAGATACGCAGTATTTT.

The rearrangement joins TRBV27 to TRBJ2-5; 9 bases fit TRBD2. Germline CDR1 and CDR2: MNHEY and SMNVEV (reference sequence). This CDR3 spans 17 amino acids. J lost 4 bases, V lost 7 bases, and 16 bases had no gene match. In DNA form, the CDR3 reads TGTGCCAGCATCCCCCCTAGAGAGCGGGAGGAATCAGAGACCCAGTACTTC. This sequence encodes CASIPPREREESETQYF.

The V call is TRBV12-3 or TRBV12-4, the J call TRBJ2-1; D is tentatively TRBD1 or TRBD2 (6 bases each). The CDR3 has 17 amino acids. Trimming removed 1 base from V and 4 bases from J, with 17 bases in between. The CDR3 loop reads CASSLGGARIGYNEQFF. The CDR3 region has the DNA TGTGCCAGCAGTTTAGGGGGGGCGAGGATCGGTTACAATGAGCAGTTCTTC.

The chain employs TRBV5-6 and TRBJ2-1; D perhaps matches TRBD1 (7 bases). The CDR3 spans 16 residues. The germline V gene has CDR1 SGHDT and CDR2 YYEEEE. V dropped 4 bases and J dropped 7 bases, with 21 bases sitting between them. The CDR3: CASSPNRGRGDNEQFF. The CDR3 region has the DNA TGTGCCAGCAGCCCAAACAGAGGCAGGGGGGATAATGAGCAGTTCTTC.

The chain recombines TRBV6-6 with TRBJ1-1; D is ambiguous. Germline CDR1 is MNHNY and CDR2 is SVGAGI (reference sequence). Trimming removed 4 bases at V and 5 bases at J, with 11 bases between. This CDR3 is 13 amino acids long. The CDR3 reads CASSLHSGTEAFF. The CDR3 DNA reads as TGTGCCAGCAGTTTACATTCGGGGACTGAAGCTTTCTTT.

This clonotype has more than one count but fewer than ten. A read error is possible here, since a much larger clone lies one base away. The chain is built from TRBV3-1 and TRBJ2-6, with D unresolved. The CDR3 runs to 13 residues. Germline V gene lookup returns CDR1 LGHDT and CDR2 YNNKEL (reference sequence). The V end was cut by 5 bases, the J end by 1 base, with 3 bases between. The CDR3 reads CASSKSGANVLTF. In nucleotides, the CDR3 is TGTGCCAGCAGCAAGTCTGGGGCCAACGTCCTGACTTTC.

This clonotype was picked up a small number of times. The rearrangement joins TRBV20-1 to TRBJ2-7, with a tentative D call TRBD2 (6 bases). Per the germline V gene, CDR1 is DFQATT and CDR2 is SNEGSKA (reference sequence). Trimming left V 3 bases short and J 7 bases short, with 10 bases between. This CDR3 has 11 amino acids. CDR3 coding DNA: TGCAGTGCTAGTAATCGGGGGGAGCAGTACTTC. It codes for CSASNRGEQYF.

This chain joins TRBV4-1 and TRBJ2-7; D might be TRBD1 (6 bases). V lost 1 base and J 5 bases, leaving 21 bases between the germline ends. The germline gives CDR1 MGHRA, CDR2 YSYEKL. This CDR3 comprises 17 residues. The CDR3 here is CASSQVMTGVTYNEQYF. CDR3 in DNA: TGCGCCAGCAGCCAAGTTATGACAGGTGTTACCTATAACGAGCAGTACTTC.

V is TRBV3-1 and J is TRBJ1-2; maybe TRBD1 (6 bases). Germline V gene lookup returns CDR1 LGHDT and CDR2 YNNKEL (reference sequence). CDR3 length equals 17 residues. Trimming stripped 2 bases from V and 5 bases from J, with 21 bases between. CDR3 nucleotide sequence: TGTGCCAGCAGCCAAAACTTACCATATCCGGGGGCGTATGGCTACACCTTC. Its translation: CASSQNLPYPGAYGYTF.

This clonotype showed up just a few times. The chain couples TRBV3-1 to TRBJ1-1, with D possibly TRBD1 on 5 matching bases. Trimming removed 3 bases at V and 7 bases at J, with 12 bases between. Germline CDR1 LGHDT, CDR2 YNNKEL (reference sequence). The CDR3 is 13 residues long. The CDR3 DNA sequence: TGTGCCAGCAGCCAGGGACTGGGGGGTGAAGCTTTCTTT. The encoded protein is CASSQGLGGEAFF.

This clonotype has more than one count but fewer than ten. The chain has TRBV7-2 and TRBJ2-5, with a weak D call TRBD2 (5 bases). Germline V CDR1 and CDR2: SGHTA, FQGNSA. The length of the CDR3 is 15 residues. V gave up 0 bases and J gave up 1 base, with 9 bases separating them. CDR3 in DNA: TGTGCCAGCAGCTTAGCGGCTCTAGCCCAAGAGACCCAGTACTTC. Its protein product is CASSLAALAQETQYF.

The sample holds a few counts of this clonotype. The chain has TRBV25-1 and TRBJ1-2; D is uncertain. Trimming cost V 5 bases and J 8 bases, with 12 bases left between them. Germline V CDR1 and CDR2: MGHDK, SYGVNS. The CDR3 has 12 residues. For the CDR3, the DNA is TGTGCCAGCAGTAACCGTACGGGAGGCTACACCTTC. Protein sequence: CASSNRTGGYTF.

The chain joins TRBV4-1 to TRBJ1-1, with 12 bases fitting TRBD1. V shed 8 bases, J shed 5 bases, and the junction held 12 bases outside the gene matches. The CDR3 consists of 16 residues. From germline, CDR1 is MGHRA and CDR2 YSYEKL. CDR3 in amino acids: CASGAGTGGRETEAFF. The CDR3 DNA sequence: TGCGCCAGCGGGGCGGGGACAGGGGGCAGAGAAACTGAAGCTTTCTTT.

V is TRBV4-1 and J is TRBJ1-1, with a possible D match to TRBD1 (6 bases). This CDR3 is 22 amino acids long. CDR1 MGHRA and CDR2 YSYEKL come from the germline V gene. V shed 1 base and J shed 5 bases, with 35 bases lying between them. CDR3 DNA: TGCGCCAGCAGCCAAGTCTCATTAAGGGGGACGAGTCTACGGGGGCCTGGAACTGAAGCTTTCTTT. As protein: CASSQVSLRGTSLRGPGTEAFF.